Reported below is one T cell receptor (beta chain). This CDR3 contains 18 residues. Germline loops: CDR1 ENHRY, CDR2 SYGVKD. The trim removed 0 bases at V and 8 bases at J, leaving 13 bases unmatched. Original data processing: Amplifying reference gene primers gave estimates of nucleated cell counts. Assay used: immunoSEQ multiplex PCR; TCRdb lists only in-frame clones, some missing. D and trimming were read from the DNA, whereas the V and J calls and clone size are those reported in that table. The table has 200,000 to 250,000 clones, about four fifths seen once. This entry comes from a study of blood T cell repertoires in COVID-19. The wider study: Italy, Spain and the United States were the sources of the convalescent and acute COVID-19 samples. Nucleic acid was either cDNA or gDNA, and it came from T cells, B-cell-depleted T cells, or PBMCs.

This chain connects TRBV10-3 to TRBJ1-6; 7 bases match TRBD1. This clonotype was obtained from a man at least 80 years old with acute or convalescent COVID-19. The source material was peripheral blood. CDR3 in amino acids: CAISESRSSGQSDSPLHF. DNA for the CDR3: TGTGCCATCAGTGAGTCGCGGTCGTCGGGACAGTCGGATTCACCCCTCCACTTT.